The 32 T cell receptor beta chains below come from one sample, sequenced in a study of blood T cell repertoires in COVID-19. This table comes from immunoSEQ multiplex PCR, and its TCRdb copy is limited to in-frame clones, with some not included. The table has a few hundred thousand clones, 60% to 75% seen once. The sequenced material came from peripheral blood. The receptors here all came from a woman older than 75 with acute or convalescent COVID-19.

The chain employs TRBV7-8 and TRBJ2-2; the match to TRBD2 covers 7 bases. The trim removed 6 bases at V and 6 bases at J, leaving 4 bases unmatched. The CDR3 is 13 amino acids. Germline V lookup: CDR1 SGHVS, CDR2 FQNEAQ. This CDR3 is CASRGRGAGELFF. The CDR3 region has the DNA TGTGCCAGCAGAGGGAGGGGTGCCGGGGAGCTGTTTTTT.

The rearrangement uses TRBV5-8 and TRBJ1-2; 8 nucleotides agree with TRBD1. V lost 7 bases to trimming and J lost 2 bases; unmatched junction nucleotides: 4. The germline gives CDR1 SGHTS, CDR2 YDEGEE. This CDR3 has 13 residues. The CDR3 protein is CASADRVNYGYTF. The CDR3 coding sequence is TGTGCCAGCGCGGACAGGGTGAACTATGGCTACACCTTC.

The chain employs TRBV5-1 and TRBJ1-3, with 7 bases that match TRBD1. This CDR3 is built from 13 residues. Germline CDR1 is SGHRS and CDR2 is YFSETQ. Germline trimming cut 1 base from V and 8 bases from J; bases unmatched to any gene: 3. CDR3 nucleotide sequence: TGCGCCAGCAGCTTGACAGGGGCGGACACCATATATTTT. This codes for CASSLTGADTIYF.

The rearrangement links TRBV7-2 to TRBJ2-3; a possible D gene is TRBD1 (5 bases). V lost 5 bases and J lost 2, with 11 bases in between. In germline, CDR1 is SGHTA, CDR2 FQGNSA. The CDR3 extends over 14 amino acids. The CDR3 region has the DNA TGTGCCAGCAGCCTGACAGCCTTCACAGATACGCAGTATTTT. It specifies CASSLTAFTDTQYF.

The chain uses TRBV28 and TRBJ1-2, with unresolved D. Germline values: CDR1 MDHEN, CDR2 SYDVKM. Trimming cost V 7 bases and J 7 bases, with 10 bases left between them. The CDR3 has 11 residues. The CDR3 nucleotides are TGTGCCAGCACGCCCGGGGTTGGCTACACCTTC. Translating it yields CASTPGVGYTF.

CDR3 DNA: TGTGCCAGCAGCTTACAGGGGGCTTATGGCTACACCTTC. This translates into CASSLQGAYGYTF. The rearrangement uses TRBV7-9 and TRBJ1-2; 8 nucleotides match TRBD1. Germline CDR1 SEHNR, CDR2 FQNEAQ (reference sequence). The CDR3 extends over 13 amino acids. The ends lost 2 bases at V and 5 bases at J; junction bases unmatched: 1.

The chain joins TRBV6-5 to TRBJ2-1, with 13 bases lining up with TRBD2. Germline assignment: CDR1 MNHEY and CDR2 SVGAGI. This CDR3 has 15 amino acids. Germline trimming cut 6 bases from V and 5 bases from J; bases unmatched to any gene: 4. CDR3 bases: TGTGCCAGCAGCGCTGGACTAGCGGGAGACAATGAGCAGTTCTTC. Its translation is CASSAGLAGDNEQFF.

This clone was recorded only once. The V call is TRBV14, the J call TRBJ2-2, with 7 bases that match TRBD1. This CDR3 comprises 15 residues. Trimming removed 2 bases from V and 4 bases from J; junction bases left unmatched: 4. The germline gives CDR1 SGHDN, CDR2 FVKESK. CDR3 sequence reads: CASSQQGVGTGELFF. The DNA of the CDR3 is TGTGCCAGCAGCCAACAGGGGGTTGGCACCGGGGAGCTGTTTTTT. Drawing the rest from reference TRBV14 and TRBJ2-2, the complete variable domain is EAGVTQFPSHSVIEKGQTVTLRCDPISGHDNLYWYRRVMGKEIKFLLHFVKESKQDESGMPNNRFLAERTGGTYSTLKVQPAELEDSGVYFCASSQQGVGTGELFFGEGSRLTVL.

This clone was observed a handful of times. This sequence joins TRBV19 and TRBJ1-2, with D unclear. From germline, CDR1 is LNHDA and CDR2 SQIVND (reference sequence). The CDR3 extends over 15 amino acids. V lost 3 bases, J lost 5 bases, and 16 bases lay in between. This CDR3 is CASSILSPAGYGYTF. DNA for the CDR3: TGTGCCAGTAGTATTCTGAGTCCGGCGGGGTATGGCTACACCTTC.

This rearrangement joins TRBV10-3 to TRBJ2-5; the match to TRBD2 covers 10 bases. CDR3 length equals 15 residues. The V and J ends lost 3 bases and 6 bases, in that order; junction bases with no gene match: 7. The germline CDR1 and CDR2 sequences are ENHRY and SYGVKD. DNA for the CDR3: TGTGCCATCAGTGATGAAGCGGGGGGGCGGCAGACCCAGTACTTC. This encodes CAISDEAGGRQTQYF.

V usage is TRBV5-1 and J usage is TRBJ2-3, with a tentative D call TRBD2 (6 bases). The length of the CDR3 is 15 residues. Trimming took off 1 base at V and 5 bases at J, with 14 bases between the two ends. Germline CDR1 is SGHRS and CDR2 is YFSETQ. The CDR3 protein is CASSLSPRRGDTQYF. In DNA form, the CDR3 reads TGCGCCAGCAGCTTGAGTCCCAGGAGGGGAGATACGCAGTATTTT.

This chain connects TRBV6-6 to TRBJ2-5, with TRBD1 identical over 8 bases. The CDR3 extends over 16 amino acids. Germline CDR1 reads MNHNY; CDR2 reads SVGAGI (reference sequence). Trimming at V came to 0 bases and at J to 7 bases, leaving 10 bases not matched to a gene. The CDR3 DNA sequence: TGTGCCAGCAGTTACTCGGGGACAGGAGGGGGTGGGACCCAGTACTTC. Encoded protein: CASSYSGTGGGGTQYF.

The rearrangement links TRBV19 to TRBJ2-7; a possible D gene is TRBD1 (5 bases). V was trimmed by 3 bases and J by 6 bases, leaving 15 bases between them. Germline V CDR1 and CDR2: LNHDA, SQIVND (reference sequence). This CDR3 has 14 residues. The CDR3, as DNA: TGTGCCAGTAGTATCAGGGCAGGGTATCTCGAGCAGTACTTC. Its protein product is CASSIRAGYLEQYF.

This clone was counted at least ten times. The chain uses TRBV2 and TRBJ1-6; D is uncertain. Germline CDR1 and CDR2: SNHLY and FYNNEI. Trimming left V 0 bases short and J 4 bases short, with 7 bases between. The CDR3 length is 15 residues. This chain's CDR3 is CASSEASGYNSPLHF. The CDR3 DNA is TGTGCCAGCAGTGAAGCGAGCGGTTATAATTCACCCCTCCACTTT.

This clone was detected only a few times. This CDR3 is CASSRGVTPSTDTQYF. DNA for the CDR3: TGCGCCAGCAGCCGAGGCGTGACCCCTAGCACAGATACGCAGTATTTT. The chain couples TRBV4-1 to TRBJ2-3; D gene ambiguous. Germline lookup yields CDR1 MGHRA and CDR2 YSYEKL. The CDR3 extends over 16 amino acids. Between the trimmed V and J ends, which lost 4 bases and 0 bases, there was a span of 14 bases.

This clone was counted only a few times. The CDR3 loop is CASSPGFYSYTF. The CDR3 DNA reads TGTGCCAGCAGCCCAGGTTTCTATTCCTACACCTTC. The genes are TRBV7-8 and TRBJ1-2; the D is unclear. The CDR3 consists of 12 residues. CDR1 and CDR2 (germline): SGHVS, FQNEAQ. V was cut by 5 bases and J by 10 bases, with 14 bases left in between. Full variable domain (remainder filled in from reference TRBV7-8 and TRBJ1-2): GAGVSQSPRYKVAKRGQDVALRCDPISGHVSLFWYQQALGQGPEFLTYFQNEAQLDKSGLPSDRFFAERPEGSVSTLKIQRTQQEDSAVYLCASSPGFYSYTFGSGTRLTVV.

J is TRBJ2-3 and V is TRBV30; tentatively, D is TRBD2 (5 bases). The V end was cut by 4 bases, the J end by 2 bases, with 13 bases between. The CDR3 consists of 14 residues. Germline CDR1 is GTSNPN and CDR2 is SVGIG (reference sequence). DNA for the CDR3: TGTGCCTGGATGAGGAAGCGGAACACAGATACGCAGTATTTT. Protein sequence: CAWMRKRNTDTQYF.

The J gene is TRBJ2-7, the V gene TRBV29-1; 10 nucleotides align to TRBD1. Trimming removed 1 base from V and 6 bases from J; junction bases left unmatched: 3. Per germline, CDR1 SQVTM and CDR2 ANQGSEA. The CDR3 totals 13 residues. CDR3 DNA: TGCAGCGTTGAAGGACAGGGGGCCGGCGAGCAGTACTTC. Encoded protein: CSVEGQGAGEQYF.

The chain links TRBV2 to TRBJ1-1, with D hard to call. V was trimmed by 10 bases and J by 4 bases, leaving 22 bases between them. Germline CDR1 reads SNHLY; CDR2 reads FYNNEI. This CDR3 has 15 amino acids. CDR3 loop: CATPRAPALVTEAFF. The CDR3, as DNA: TGTGCCACGCCTAGGGCACCCGCACTAGTCACTGAAGCTTTCTTT.

The J gene is TRBJ1-2, the V gene TRBV5-1; 9 bases align to TRBD1. The CDR3 runs to 14 residues. The V segment lost 4 bases and the J segment 8 bases; nucleotides outside the gene matches: 9. Germline values: CDR1 SGHRS, CDR2 YFSETQ. CDR3 in DNA: TGCGCCAGCAGCCCAACCGGGACAGGGAACGGCTACACCTTC. This translates into CASSPTGTGNGYTF.

This sequence joins TRBV9 and TRBJ1-1; D might be TRBD1 (6 bases). V was trimmed by 4 bases and J by 1 base, leaving 29 bases between them. The V gene's germline CDR1 is SGDLS and CDR2 YYNGEE. The CDR3 has 20 amino acids. The CDR3 loop is CASSPGHLYQGGIENTEAFF. In DNA, the CDR3 is TGTGCCAGCAGCCCGGGACACCTCTATCAGGGAGGGATCGAGAACACTGAAGCTTTCTTT. The whole variable domain, remainder taken from reference TRBV9 and TRBJ1-1, is DSGVTQTPKHLITATGQRVTLRCSPRSGDLSVYWYQQSLDQGLQFLIQYYNGEERAKGNILERFSAQQFPDLHSELNLSSLELGDSALYFCASSPGHLYQGGIENTEAFFGQGTRLTVV.

V and J are TRBV7-8 and TRBJ1-2, with D hard to call. From germline, CDR1 is SGHVS and CDR2 FQNEAQ. Trimming pared 2 bases from V and 1 base from J, leaving 20 bases between. This CDR3 contains 18 residues. The CDR3 DNA follows: TGTGCCAGCAGCTTAAGGCCTCCCCCGGGGTATGGTAACTATGGCTACACCTTC. This sequence encodes CASSLRPPPGYGNYGYTF.

The V call is TRBV3-1 (or the pseudogene TRBV3-2), the J call TRBJ2-1; TRBD2 agrees at 8 bases. CDR3 length: 11 amino acids. With V trimmed by 9 bases and J by 14 bases, 9 bases remained unmatched. Germline CDR1 reads LGHDT; CDR2 reads YNNKEL (reference sequence). The CDR3 region is CASRRGGREFF. The DNA of the CDR3 is TGTGCCAGTCGCCGGGGGGGGAGGGAGTTCTTC.

This sequence joins TRBV30 and TRBJ2-5; D call uncertain. Germline V gene lookup returns CDR1 GTSNPN and CDR2 SVGIG (reference sequence). The CDR3 runs 12 residues. Trimming took 0 bases from V and 7 from J, leaving 9 bases between them. This chain's CDR3 is CAWSVPPGTQYF. CDR3 DNA sequence: TGTGCCTGGAGTGTACCACCGGGGACCCAGTACTTC. The variable domain in full, with the rest retrieved from reference TRBV30 and TRBJ2-5, is SQTIHQWPATLVQPVGSPLSLECTVEGTSNPNLYWYRQAAGRGLQLLFYSVGIGQISSEVPQNLSASRPQDRQFILSSKKLLLSDSGFYLCAWSVPPGTQYFGPGTRLLVL.

The genes are TRBV6-5 and TRBJ2-7, with D possibly TRBD1 on 6 matching bases. The length of the CDR3 is 13 residues. Trimming took off 5 bases at V and 3 bases at J, with 11 bases between the two ends. Germline V gives CDR1 MNHEY, CDR2 SVGAGI. CDR3 protein: CASSRQAVYEQYF. CDR3 sequence (DNA): TGTGCCAGCAGTAGACAGGCAGTCTACGAGCAGTACTTC.

This clone was seen only a few times. The V call is TRBV3-1 (or the pseudogene TRBV3-2), the J call TRBJ1-2, with D possibly matching TRBD1 (6 bases). Trimming took off 4 bases at V and 8 bases at J, with 20 bases between the two ends. The V gene's germline CDR1 is LGHDT and CDR2 YNNKEL (reference sequence). This CDR3 is built from 15 residues. This CDR3 reads CASSPRDTFYRGYTF. As DNA, the CDR3 is TGTGCCAGCAGCCCCCGGGACACCTTTTATCGGGGCTACACCTTC.

V usage is TRBV10-3 and J usage is TRBJ2-7; 7 bases align to TRBD1. The CDR3 is made up of 16 amino acids. The germline CDR1 and CDR2 sequences are ENHRY and SYGVKD. Losses at the gene ends were 2 bases for V and 3 bases for J; bases not matched to a gene: 10. CDR3 in DNA: TGTGCCATCAGTGAGGCAACGACAGGGTTGAGCTACGAGCAGTACTTC. It yields the protein CAISEATTGLSYEQYF.

In its sample, this clone was seen once. V and J are TRBV10-3 and TRBJ1-5; possibly TRBD1 for D (6 bases). With 5 bases removed from V and 5 bases from J, the gap between germline ends came to 13 bases. The CDR3 has 14 amino acids. Germline assignment: CDR1 ENHRY and CDR2 SYGVKD. CDR3 sequence reads: CAISTYREDQPQHF. The CDR3 DNA follows: TGTGCCATCAGTACGTACAGGGAAGATCAGCCCCAGCATTTT.

The gene calls are TRBV18 and TRBJ1-5; the D is unclear. This CDR3 comprises 14 residues. The V end lost 5 bases, the J end lost 3 bases, and 11 bases lay between the germline ends. Germline values: CDR1 KGHSH, CDR2 LQKENI. The CDR3 spells CASSSDGNNQPQHF. DNA for the CDR3: TGTGCCAGCTCATCGGACGGGAACAATCAGCCCCAGCATTTT.

The chain has TRBV20-1 and TRBJ1-2; D perhaps matches TRBD1 (6 bases). Trimming removed 4 bases at V and 4 bases at J, with 7 bases between. Germline V CDR1 and CDR2: DFQATT, SNEGSKA (reference sequence). The CDR3 runs 11 residues. CDR3 bases: TGCAGTGCTATACAGGGCTATGGCTACACCTTC. This gives the protein CSAIQGYGYTF.

This clone came up a few times. The gene calls are TRBV4-3 and TRBJ2-3; 12 positions match TRBD2. CDR1 and CDR2 (germline): LGHNA, YSLEER. The CDR3 runs 16 residues. V lost 3 bases and J lost 1; bases outside the gene matches: 2. The CDR3 region has the DNA TGCGCCAGCAGCCAGGCTAGCGGGGGGGGCACAGATACGCAGTATTTT. Residues: CASSQASGGGTDTQYF.

The chain is built from TRBV5-1 and TRBJ2-3; possible D gene TRBD2, 6 bases. Germline loops: CDR1 SGHRS, CDR2 YFSETQ. With 0 bases removed from V and 2 bases from J, the gap between germline ends came to 13 bases. CDR3 length: 16 residues. The DNA of the CDR3 is TGCGCCAGCAGCTTGGCCAGTAGCGGATACACAGATACGCAGTATTTT. Its protein is CASSLASSGYTDTQYF.